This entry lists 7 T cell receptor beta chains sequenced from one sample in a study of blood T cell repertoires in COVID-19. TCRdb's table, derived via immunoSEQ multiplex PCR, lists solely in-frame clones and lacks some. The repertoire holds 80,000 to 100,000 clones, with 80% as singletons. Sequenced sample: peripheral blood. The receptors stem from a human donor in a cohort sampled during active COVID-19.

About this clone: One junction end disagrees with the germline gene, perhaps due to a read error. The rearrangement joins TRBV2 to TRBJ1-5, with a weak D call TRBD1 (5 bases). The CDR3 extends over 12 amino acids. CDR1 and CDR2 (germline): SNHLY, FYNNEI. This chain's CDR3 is CASREGAQPQHF. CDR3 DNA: TGTGCCAGCAGGGAAGGGGCTCAGCCCCAGCATTTT.

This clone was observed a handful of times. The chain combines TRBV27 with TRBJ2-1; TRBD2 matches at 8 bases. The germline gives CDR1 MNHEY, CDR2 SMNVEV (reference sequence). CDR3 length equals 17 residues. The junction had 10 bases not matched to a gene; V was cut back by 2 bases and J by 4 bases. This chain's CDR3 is CASSLRVAGFEYNEQFF. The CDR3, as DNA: TGTGCCAGCAGTTTACGGGTAGCGGGATTTGAATACAATGAGCAGTTCTTC.

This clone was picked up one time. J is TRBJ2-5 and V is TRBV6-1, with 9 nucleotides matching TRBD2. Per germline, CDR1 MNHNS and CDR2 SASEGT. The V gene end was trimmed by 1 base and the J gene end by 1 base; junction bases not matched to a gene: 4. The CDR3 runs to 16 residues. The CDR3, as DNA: TGTGCCAGCAGTGAAGAACTAGCGGGCCCCCAAGAGACCCAGTACTTC. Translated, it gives CASSEELAGPQETQYF.

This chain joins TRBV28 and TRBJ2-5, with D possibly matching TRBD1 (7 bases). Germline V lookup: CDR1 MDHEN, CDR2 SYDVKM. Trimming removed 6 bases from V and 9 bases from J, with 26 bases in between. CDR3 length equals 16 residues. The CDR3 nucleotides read TGTGCCAGCAGGCCCCCGGGACGAACGGCCAGGGGGGCCCAGTACTTC. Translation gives CASRPPGRTARGAQYF.

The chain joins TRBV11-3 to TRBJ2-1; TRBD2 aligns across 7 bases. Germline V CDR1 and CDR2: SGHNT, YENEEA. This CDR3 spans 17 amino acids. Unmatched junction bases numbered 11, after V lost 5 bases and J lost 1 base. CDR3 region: CASSLGRAGGSYNEQFF. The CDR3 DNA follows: TGTGCCAGCAGCCTGGGGAGAGCCGGGGGGTCCTACAATGAGCAGTTCTTC.

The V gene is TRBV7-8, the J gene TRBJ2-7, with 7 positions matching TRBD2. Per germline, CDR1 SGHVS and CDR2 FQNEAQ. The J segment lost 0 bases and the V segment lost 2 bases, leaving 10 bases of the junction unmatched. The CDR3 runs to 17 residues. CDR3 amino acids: CASSLTNGGYNSYEQYF. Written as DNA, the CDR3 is TGTGCCAGCAGCTTAACGAACGGGGGGTACAACTCCTACGAGCAGTACTTC. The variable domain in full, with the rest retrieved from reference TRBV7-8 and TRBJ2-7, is GAGVSQSPRYKVAKRGQDVALRCDPISGHVSLFWYQQALGQGPEFLTYFQNEAQLDKSGLPSDRFFAERPEGSVSTLKIQRTQQEDSAVYLCASSLTNGGYNSYEQYFGPGTRLTVT.

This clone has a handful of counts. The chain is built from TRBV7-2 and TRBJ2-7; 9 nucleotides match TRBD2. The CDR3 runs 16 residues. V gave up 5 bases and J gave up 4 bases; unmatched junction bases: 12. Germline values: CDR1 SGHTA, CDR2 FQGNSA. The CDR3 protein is CASSISSLAGSYEQYF. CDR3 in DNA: TGTGCCAGCAGCATTAGCTCCCTAGCGGGATCTTACGAGCAGTACTTC.